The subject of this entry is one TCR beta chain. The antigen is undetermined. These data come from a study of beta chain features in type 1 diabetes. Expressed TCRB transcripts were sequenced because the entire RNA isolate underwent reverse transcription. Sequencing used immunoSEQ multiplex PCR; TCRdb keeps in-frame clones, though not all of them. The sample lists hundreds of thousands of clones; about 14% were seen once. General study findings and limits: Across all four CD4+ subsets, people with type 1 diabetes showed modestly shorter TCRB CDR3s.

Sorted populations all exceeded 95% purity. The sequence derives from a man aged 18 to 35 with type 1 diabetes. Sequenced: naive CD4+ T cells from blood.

The DNA of the CDR3 is TGTGCCAGCAGCTTGTATGGCAAGAGCTCCTACAATGAGCAGTTCTTC. Translated: CASSLYGKSSYNEQFF. The chain employs TRBV5-6 and TRBJ2-1, with D uncertain. Trimming shortened V by 1 base and J by 0 bases, and 11 bases separated the two germline ends. CDR3 length equals 16 residues. CDR1 and CDR2 from the germline V gene are SGHDT and YYEEEE.